A selection of T cell receptor beta chains follows, all from one sample in a study of human CD8 memory T cell subsets. TCRdb re-called the 5' RACE reads; one entry per CDR3 protein, DNA not given. The repertoire table contains about 20,000 distinct CDR3 sequences. The sample taken for sequencing was CD8+ T cells from PBMCs. The receptor set was obtained from a human donor in good health. Both conserved end residues are part of each CDR3. Each record gives: clone size, V gene, J gene, CDR3 protein. Size is stated for part of the rows, as once, few or many counts, or as a class when the clone is expanded.

clone_size: .
v_call: TRBV28
j_call: TRBJ2-1
cdr3_aa: CATYQRGSYNEQFF

clone_size: .
v_call: TRBV6-5
j_call: TRBJ2-5
cdr3_aa: CASSYSGGGETQYF

clone_size: medium-sized
v_call: TRBV10-3
j_call: TRBJ1-5
cdr3_aa: CAITGTPDQPQHF

clone_size: .
v_call: TRBV28
j_call: TRBJ2-1
cdr3_aa: CASSPSGTSGYNEQFF

clone_size: .
v_call: TRBV4-3
j_call: TRBJ2-1
cdr3_aa: CASSQVGREVSSYNEQFF

clone_size: .
v_call: TRBV20-1
j_call: TRBJ2-1
cdr3_aa: CSARVVGSNEQFF

clone_size: .
v_call: TRBV5-6
j_call: TRBJ2-3
cdr3_aa: CASSLGFGESEDTQYF

clone_size: .
v_call: TRBV29-1
j_call: TRBJ1-2
cdr3_aa: CSVYRTGDGYTF

clone_size: .
v_call: TRBV4-1
j_call: TRBJ2-7
cdr3_aa: CASSQVTPGPDEQYF

clone_size: .
v_call: TRBV11-2
j_call: TRBJ1-2
cdr3_aa: CASSGPSYGYTF

clone_size: .
v_call: TRBV14
j_call: TRBJ1-1
cdr3_aa: CASSQEWGSTEAFF

clone_size: .
v_call: TRBV2
j_call: TRBJ2-7
cdr3_aa: CASNNPPAGLYEQYF

clone_size: .
v_call: TRBV4-3
j_call: TRBJ2-7
cdr3_aa: CASSQFPTGYEQYF

clone_size: .
v_call: TRBV20-1
j_call: TRBJ2-7
cdr3_aa: CSASPRELAATYEQYF

clone_size: .
v_call: TRBV12-3/TRBV12-4
j_call: TRBJ2-5
cdr3_aa: CASSLPQGAIETQYF

clone_size: .
v_call: TRBV12-3/TRBV12-4
j_call: TRBJ1-4
cdr3_aa: CASRSGTDEKLFF

clone_size: .
v_call: TRBV28
j_call: TRBJ2-1
cdr3_aa: CASSLALQGSFNEQFF

clone_size: .
v_call: TRBV6-5
j_call: TRBJ1-6
cdr3_aa: CASSFRTGFSPLHF

clone_size: .
v_call: TRBV7-9
j_call: TRBJ2-1
cdr3_aa: CASSFRDFNEQFF

clone_size: medium-sized
v_call: TRBV7-2
j_call: TRBJ2-7
cdr3_aa: CASSPLSEEQYF

clone_size: .
v_call: TRBV27
j_call: TRBJ2-7
cdr3_aa: CASRTGISYEQYF

clone_size: medium-sized
v_call: TRBV7-9
j_call: TRBJ1-1
cdr3_aa: CASSSRDTSEAFF

clone_size: .
v_call: TRBV19
j_call: TRBJ2-7
cdr3_aa: CASSITLAGESSYEQYF

clone_size: .
v_call: TRBV10-3
j_call: TRBJ2-4
cdr3_aa: CAISESGGAGNIQYF

clone_size: .
v_call: TRBV7-8
j_call: TRBJ1-1
cdr3_aa: CASSLEVGGPAFF

clone_size: .
v_call: TRBV20-1
j_call: TRBJ2-7
cdr3_aa: CSAFSRATQRVTEQYF

clone_size: .
v_call: TRBV7-6
j_call: TRBJ1-1
cdr3_aa: CASSLTDPRDSHNHNTEAFF

clone_size: .
v_call: TRBV7-9
j_call: TRBJ1-5
cdr3_aa: CASSQTGGNQPQHF

clone_size: .
v_call: TRBV5-1
j_call: TRBJ1-2
cdr3_aa: CASSLTGVAYGYTF

clone_size: .
v_call: TRBV28
j_call: TRBJ2-5
cdr3_aa: CASSLTGTETQYF

clone_size: .
v_call: TRBV19
j_call: TRBJ2-2
cdr3_aa: CASSSKWLAADANTGELFF

clone_size: .
v_call: TRBV20-1
j_call: TRBJ1-6
cdr3_aa: CSARDFRDSSTYNSPLHF

clone_size: .
v_call: TRBV5-1
j_call: TRBJ2-5
cdr3_aa: CASSSYRDTETQYF

clone_size: .
v_call: TRBV7-9
j_call: TRBJ1-2
cdr3_aa: CASSPPRTIITYGYTF

clone_size: .
v_call: TRBV7-9
j_call: TRBJ2-2
cdr3_aa: CASSLPDRGSAGELFF

clone_size: .
v_call: TRBV12-3/TRBV12-4
j_call: TRBJ2-1
cdr3_aa: CASSATFWEQFF

clone_size: .
v_call: TRBV27
j_call: TRBJ1-5
cdr3_aa: CASPGTDRLNQPQHF

clone_size: .
v_call: TRBV7-2
j_call: TRBJ2-1
cdr3_aa: CASSLGGTSVDEQFF

clone_size: .
v_call: TRBV18
j_call: TRBJ1-1
cdr3_aa: CASRPGNTEAFF

clone_size: .
v_call: TRBV28
j_call: TRBJ2-1
cdr3_aa: CASGTVRDVEAQFF

clone_size: .
v_call: TRBV20-1
j_call: TRBJ1-4
cdr3_aa: CSASDFQGTNEKLFF

clone_size: .
v_call: TRBV27
j_call: TRBJ2-5
cdr3_aa: CASSLSSGGTQETQYF

clone_size: .
v_call: TRBV10-3
j_call: TRBJ2-7
cdr3_aa: CAISENIYEQYF

clone_size: .
v_call: TRBV6-5
j_call: TRBJ2-1
cdr3_aa: CASSYDGNEQFF

clone_size: .
v_call: TRBV6-1
j_call: TRBJ2-4
cdr3_aa: CASSGLLAGAENIQYF

clone_size: .
v_call: TRBV19
j_call: TRBJ1-5
cdr3_aa: CASREGLGSNQPQHF

clone_size: .
v_call: TRBV4-3
j_call: TRBJ2-7
cdr3_aa: CASSQDLASGLSYEQYF

clone_size: medium-sized
v_call: TRBV28
j_call: TRBJ1-2
cdr3_aa: CASSRQLTGRNYGYTF

clone_size: .
v_call: TRBV7-9
j_call: TRBJ2-1
cdr3_aa: CASSSTQPMDEQFF

clone_size: .
v_call: TRBV11-2
j_call: TRBJ2-7
cdr3_aa: CASSLDPSYEQYF

clone_size: .
v_call: TRBV30
j_call: TRBJ2-4
cdr3_aa: CAWDPGTGMANIQYF

clone_size: .
v_call: TRBV28
j_call: TRBJ2-7
cdr3_aa: CASSLVSDYEQYF

clone_size: .
v_call: TRBV24-1
j_call: TRBJ2-1
cdr3_aa: CATSDGQLSYNEQFF

clone_size: .
v_call: TRBV5-1
j_call: TRBJ2-1
cdr3_aa: CASSSTGPYNEQFF